The rows below give T cell receptor beta chains drawn from one sample of a study of blood T cell repertoires in COVID-19. The table came from immunoSEQ multiplex PCR; TCRdb's copy has only in-frame clones and leaves some out. The repertoire consists of about 270,000 clones, with 83% occurring once and the leading ten covering 5.7%. The sample consisted of peripheral blood. The receptors come from a man at least 80 years old with acute or convalescent COVID-19. The CDR3 runs from the conserved cysteine through the conserved F or W. Each record gives: D gene, J gene, clone size, V gene, CDR3 protein, CDR3 DNA. A D gene is named only where the DNA matches it firmly. Where a row states a size, it is once, few, many or the class of an expanded clone; other rows omit it.

TRBD1 TRBJ1-1 NA TRBV6-5 CASSLTGQGLTEAFF TGTGCCAGCAGCCTCACCGGACAGGGGCTCACTGAAGCTTTCTTT
TRBD1 TRBJ1-2 NA TRBV5-4 CASSLDGGQSVHGYTF TGTGCCAGCAGCTTGGATGGGGGACAGTCGGTTCATGGCTACACCTTC
TRBD2 TRBJ2-7 NA TRBV5-4 CASSRGTSGRSSYEQYF TGTGCCAGCAGCCGAGGGACTAGCGGGAGGAGCTCCTACGAGCAGTACTTC
NA TRBJ2-7 once TRBV4-2 CASSQEVTRGEQYF TGTGCCAGCAGCCAAGAGGTAACCCGCGGAGAGCAGTACTTC
TRBD2 TRBJ2-3 NA TRBV4-1 CASSQDYFVGGGAADTQYF TGCGCCAGCAGCCAAGATTATTTTGTGGGCGGGGGGGCCGCAGATACGCAGTATTTT
TRBD2 TRBJ2-1 NA TRBV7-3 CASSLMAQRESEQFF TGTGCCAGCAGCTTAATGGCCCAGCGGGAGTCTGAGCAGTTCTTC
NA TRBJ1-5 once TRBV5-1 CASRQDSAQPQHF TGCGCCAGCAGGCAGGACAGCGCTCAGCCCCAGCATTTT
NA TRBJ1-6 NA TRBV5-1 CASSLGQNRSPLHF TGCGCCAGCAGCTTGGGGCAGAATCGTTCACCCCTCCACTTT
TRBD2 TRBJ2-7 NA TRBV3-1/TRBV3-2 CASSQHGAGGGEQYF TGTGCCAGCAGCCAGCACGGGGCGGGAGGAGGCGAGCAGTACTTC
NA TRBJ2-2 NA TRBV24-1 CATSNLGSGELFF TGTGCCACCAGCAACCTAGGTTCCGGGGAGCTGTTTTTT
NA TRBJ1-3 NA TRBV5-5 CASSPETGNTIYF TGTGCCAGCAGTCCCGAGACTGGAAACACCATATATTTT
NA TRBJ2-2 NA TRBV28 CASSPGVTGELFF TGTGCCAGCAGTCCGGGAGTGACCGGGGAGCTGTTTTTT
NA TRBJ2-5 NA TRBV19 CASSPWDTKTETQYF TGTGCCAGTAGCCCGTGGGACACTAAGACGGAGACCCAGTACTTC
TRBD1 TRBJ1-5 NA TRBV18 CASSPGTGNVGQHF TGTGCCAGCTCACCTGGGACAGGGAACGTGGGCCAGCATTTT
TRBD1 TRBJ2-2 NA TRBV18 CASSPPRAGTGNTGELFF TGTGCCAGCTCACCACCACGTGCGGGGACAGGGAACACCGGGGAGCTGTTTTTT
TRBD1 TRBJ1-2 NA TRBV12-3/TRBV12-4 CASSTGGNYGYTF TGTGCCAGCAGTACAGGGGGCAACTATGGCTACACCTTC
NA TRBJ1-5 NA TRBV28 CASSWGPPSNQPQHF TGTGCCAGCAGCTGGGGGCCCCCCAGCAATCAGCCCCAGCATTTT
NA TRBJ2-7 NA TRBV7-2 CASSLAFQARHEQYF TGTGCCAGCAGCTTAGCGTTTCAGGCGCGCCACGAGCAGTACTTC
TRBD1 TRBJ2-7 few TRBV6-2/TRBV6-3 CASSPTGVTYEQYF TGTGCCAGCAGCCCGACAGGGGTGACCTACGAGCAGTACTTC
NA TRBJ1-1 NA TRBV20-1 CSARRDIEAFF TGCAGTGCTAGAAGGGACATTGAAGCTTTCTTT
NA TRBJ2-1 NA TRBV4-1 CASSQDRATKNEQFF TGCGCCAGCAGCCAAGACAGGGCTACTAAGAATGAGCAGTTCTTC
TRBD1 TRBJ1-1 NA TRBV5-6 CASRGTGPTEAFF TGTGCCAGCAGGGGGACAGGGCCCACTGAAGCTTTCTTT
NA TRBJ1-5 few TRBV28 CASSPIWGPRDSNQPQHF TGTGCCAGCAGTCCCATTTGGGGGCCAAGGGATAGCAATCAGCCCCAGCATTTT
TRBD2 TRBJ2-5 NA TRBV5-4 CASSFLGLANKETQYF TGTGCCAGCAGCTTTCTAGGACTAGCTAACAAAGAGACCCAGTACTTC
TRBD2 TRBJ2-3 NA TRBV24-1 CATSDTKTSGTDTQYF TGTGCCACCAGTGACACAAAGACTAGCGGCACAGATACGCAGTATTTT
NA TRBJ1-2 NA TRBV5-1 CASSGGGSEGYTF TGCGCCAGCAGCGGGGGAGGGAGCGAAGGCTACACCTTC
TRBD2 TRBJ2-7 NA TRBV6-5 CASALAGAAYEQYF TGTGCCAGCGCACTAGCGGGGGCCGCCTACGAGCAGTACTTC
NA TRBJ2-5 NA TRBV28 CATKTPGRKETQYF TGTGCCACCAAAACTCCGGGGAGAAAAGAGACCCAGTACTTC